This note documents a single T cell receptor (beta chain) sequence. Its cognate antigen is unknown. Germline V lookup: CDR1 MNHEY, CDR2 SVGAGI. V trimming: 5 bases; J trimming: 5 bases; junction bases outside the gene matches: 8. The CDR3 spans 14 residues. This sample was included in a study of cytomegalovirus exposure and HLA in healthy donors. Study as a whole: Sequencing of 150 million to 200 million T cells in an earlier analysis found 100 million to 140 million unique TCR beta sequences. Whole-study results and caveats: The authors confirmed in vitro that a few CMV-associated chains were specific for CMV antigens. Prior analysis indicated that the majority of TCR beta V segments exhibited productivity approximately 90% or approximately 30% of the time. A missense DCLRE1C variant was associated with V- and J-gene trimming of TCR beta chains in a later analysis, and an independent cohort replicated the association.

This PCR relied on a set of 60 Vbeta primers and 13 Jbeta primers. Produced via immunoSEQ multiplex PCR; TCRdb's table is partial and in-frame only. The data show under 200,000 clones, with about 62% seen just once and about 3.2% held by the top ten. This clonotype originated in a man aged 40-49 years in good health and CMV-seronegative. The rearrangement uses TRBV6-5 and TRBJ1-1; 7 bases line up with TRBD1. The sequencing input was PBMCs. CDR3 protein: CASSLRQGKTEAFF. CDR3 DNA: TGTGCCAGCAGTCTCCGACAGGGAAAAACTGAAGCTTTCTTT.